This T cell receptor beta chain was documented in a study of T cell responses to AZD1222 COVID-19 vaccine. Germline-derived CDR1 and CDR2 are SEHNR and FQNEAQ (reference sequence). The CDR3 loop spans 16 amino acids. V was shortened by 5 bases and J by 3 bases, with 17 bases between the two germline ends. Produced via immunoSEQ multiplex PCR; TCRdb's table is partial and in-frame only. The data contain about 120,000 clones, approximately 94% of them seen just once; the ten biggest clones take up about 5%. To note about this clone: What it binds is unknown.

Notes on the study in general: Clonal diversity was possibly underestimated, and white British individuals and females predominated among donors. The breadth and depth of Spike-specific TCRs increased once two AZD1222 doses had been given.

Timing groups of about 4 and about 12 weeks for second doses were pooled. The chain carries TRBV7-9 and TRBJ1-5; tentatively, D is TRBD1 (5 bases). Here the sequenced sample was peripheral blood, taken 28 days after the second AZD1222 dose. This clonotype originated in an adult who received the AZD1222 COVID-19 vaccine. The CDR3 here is CASSRVDSFANQPQHF. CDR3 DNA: TGTGCCAGCAGCCGGGTCGACAGTTTTGCCAATCAGCCCCAGCATTTT.